The text below deals with one T cell receptor (beta chain). The junction differs from germline at one of its ends, possibly a read error. CDR1 and CDR2 (germline): MDHEN, SYDVKM. CDR3 length equals 12 residues. These data are taken from a study of OX40 agonist ivuxolimab in advanced cancers. Only in-frame clones appear in the TCRdb table, and some are missing; sequencing was by immunoSEQ multiplex PCR. The sample carries over 20,000 clones, approximately 80% recorded once. This clonotype originated in an adult with an advanced solid tumor such as melanoma, head and neck, liver or kidney cancer. The chain employs TRBV28 and TRBJ1-5; TRBD1 matches at 9 bases. The sample was CD4+ or CD8+ T cells sorted from blood, taken in a trial of the OX40 agonist ivuxolimab. CDR3 bases: TGTGCCAGCAGTTGGGAGGACAGGGGCCAAGAATTT. It encodes CASSWEDRGQEF.